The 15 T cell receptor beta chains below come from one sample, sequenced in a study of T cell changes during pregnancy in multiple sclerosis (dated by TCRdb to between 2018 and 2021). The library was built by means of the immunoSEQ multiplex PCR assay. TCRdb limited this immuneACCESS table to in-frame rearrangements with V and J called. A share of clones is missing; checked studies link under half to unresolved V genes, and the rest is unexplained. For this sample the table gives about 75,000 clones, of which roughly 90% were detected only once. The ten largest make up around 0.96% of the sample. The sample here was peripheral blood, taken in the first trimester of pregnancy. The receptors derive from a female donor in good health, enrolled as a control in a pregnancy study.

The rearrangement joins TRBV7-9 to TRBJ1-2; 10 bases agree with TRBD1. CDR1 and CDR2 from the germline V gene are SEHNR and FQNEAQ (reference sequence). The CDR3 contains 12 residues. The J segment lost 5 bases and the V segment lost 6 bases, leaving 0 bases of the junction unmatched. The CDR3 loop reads CASRDRGYGYTF. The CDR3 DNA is TGTGCCAGCAGGGACAGGGGGTATGGCTACACCTTC.

The CDR3 bases are TGTGCCAGCAGCTTAAACAGGGTAGAGACCCAGTACTTC. It encodes CASSLNRVETQYF. This sequence joins TRBV7-2 and TRBJ2-5; D is possibly TRBD1 (6 bases). Trimming removed 2 bases at V and 4 bases at J, with 8 bases between. The CDR3 is made up of 13 amino acids. Germline assignment: CDR1 SGHTA and CDR2 FQGNSA. Full variable domain (outside the CDR3, taken from reference TRBV7-2 and TRBJ2-5): GAGVSQSPSNKVTEKGKDVELRCDPISGHTALYWYRQSLGQGLEFLIYFQGNSAPDKSGLPSDRFSAERTGGSVSTLTIQRTQQEDSAVYLCASSLNRVETQYFGPGTRLLVL.

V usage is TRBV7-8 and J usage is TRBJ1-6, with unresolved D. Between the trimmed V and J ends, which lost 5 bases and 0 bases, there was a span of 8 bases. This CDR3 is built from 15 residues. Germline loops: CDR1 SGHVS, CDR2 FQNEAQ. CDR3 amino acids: CASSGEVSYNSPLHF. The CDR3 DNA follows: TGTGCCAGCAGCGGCGAGGTCTCCTATAATTCACCCCTCCACTTT. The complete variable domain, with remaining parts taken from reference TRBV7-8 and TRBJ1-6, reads GAGVSQSPRYKVAKRGQDVALRCDPISGHVSLFWYQQALGQGPEFLTYFQNEAQLDKSGLPSDRFFAERPEGSVSTLKIQRTQQEDSAVYLCASSGEVSYNSPLHFGNGTRLTVT.

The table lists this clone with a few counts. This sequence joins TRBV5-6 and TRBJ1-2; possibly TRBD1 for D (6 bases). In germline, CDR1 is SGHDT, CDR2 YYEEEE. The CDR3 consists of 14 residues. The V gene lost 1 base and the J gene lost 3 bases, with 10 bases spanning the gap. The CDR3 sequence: CASSLQGGDYGYTF. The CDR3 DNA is TGTGCCAGCAGCTTGCAAGGGGGGGACTATGGCTACACCTTC.

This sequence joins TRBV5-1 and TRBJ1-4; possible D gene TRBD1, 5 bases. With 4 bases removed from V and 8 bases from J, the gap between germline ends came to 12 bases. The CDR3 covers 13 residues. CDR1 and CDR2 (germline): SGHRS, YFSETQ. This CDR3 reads CASSPVQGEKLFF. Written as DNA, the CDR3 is TGCGCCAGCAGCCCAGTGCAGGGCGAAAAACTGTTTTTT.

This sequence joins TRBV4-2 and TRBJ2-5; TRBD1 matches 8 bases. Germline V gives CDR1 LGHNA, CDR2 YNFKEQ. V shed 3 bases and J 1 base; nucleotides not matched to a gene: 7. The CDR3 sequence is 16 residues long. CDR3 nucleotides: TGTGCCAGCAGCCAGGGACCAGGACAGGGCCAAGAGACCCAGTACTTC. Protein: CASSQGPGQGQETQYF.

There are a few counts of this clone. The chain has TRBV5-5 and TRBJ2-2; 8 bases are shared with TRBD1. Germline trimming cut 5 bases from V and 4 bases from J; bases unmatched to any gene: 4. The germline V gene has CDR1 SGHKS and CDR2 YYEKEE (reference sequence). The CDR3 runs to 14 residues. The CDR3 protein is CASSMDRATGELFF. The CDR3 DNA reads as TGTGCCAGCAGTATGGACAGGGCCACCGGGGAGCTGTTTTTT.

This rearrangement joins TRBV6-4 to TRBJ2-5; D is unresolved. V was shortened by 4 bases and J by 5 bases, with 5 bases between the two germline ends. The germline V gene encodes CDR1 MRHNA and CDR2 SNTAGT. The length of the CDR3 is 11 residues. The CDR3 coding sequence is TGTGCCAGCAGTGGGCTTGAGACCCAGTACTTC. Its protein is CASSGLETQYF.

For the CDR3, the DNA is TGCGCCAGCAGCCAAGGTGAGACCTACGAGCAGTACTTC. Its translation is CASSQGETYEQYF. This chain uses TRBV4-1 with TRBJ2-7, with D unresolved. CDR1 MGHRA and CDR2 YSYEKL come from the germline V gene. The CDR3 extends over 13 amino acids. Trimming stripped 1 base from V and 2 bases from J, with 6 bases between.

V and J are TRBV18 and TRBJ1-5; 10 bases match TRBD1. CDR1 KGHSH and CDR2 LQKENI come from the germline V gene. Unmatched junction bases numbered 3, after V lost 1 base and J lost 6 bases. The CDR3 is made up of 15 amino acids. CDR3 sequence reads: CASSPRDRGFQPQHF. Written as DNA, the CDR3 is TGTGCCAGCTCACCACGGGACAGGGGTTTTCAGCCCCAGCATTTT.

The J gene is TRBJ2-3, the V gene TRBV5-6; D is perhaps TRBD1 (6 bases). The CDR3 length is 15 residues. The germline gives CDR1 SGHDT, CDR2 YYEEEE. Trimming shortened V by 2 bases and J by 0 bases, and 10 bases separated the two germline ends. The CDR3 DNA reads TGTGCCAGCAGCTTTCCAGGGGCTAGCACAGATACGCAGTATTTT. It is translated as CASSFPGASTDTQYF.

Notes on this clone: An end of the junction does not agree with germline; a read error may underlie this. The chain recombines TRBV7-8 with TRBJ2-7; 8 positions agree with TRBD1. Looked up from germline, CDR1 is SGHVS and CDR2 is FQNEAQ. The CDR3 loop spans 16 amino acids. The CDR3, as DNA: TGTGCCAGCACCTTAGGTGGGCCCAGGGGGCGAAGGGAGCAGTACTTC. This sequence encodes CASTLGGPRGRREQYF.

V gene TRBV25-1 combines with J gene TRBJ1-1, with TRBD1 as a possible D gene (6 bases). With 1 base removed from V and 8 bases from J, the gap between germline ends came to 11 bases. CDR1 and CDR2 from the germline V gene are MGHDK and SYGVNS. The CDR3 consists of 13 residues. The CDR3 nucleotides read TGTGCCAGCAGTGAATGGGGGGGGCGGGAAGCTTTCTTT. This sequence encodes CASSEWGGREAFF.

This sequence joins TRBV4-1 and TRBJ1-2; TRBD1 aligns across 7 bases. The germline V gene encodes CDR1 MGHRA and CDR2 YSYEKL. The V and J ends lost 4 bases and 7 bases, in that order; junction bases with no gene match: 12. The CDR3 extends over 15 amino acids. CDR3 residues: CASSPNLGGASGYTF. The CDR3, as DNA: TGCGCCAGCAGCCCAAATTTAGGGGGCGCAAGTGGCTACACCTTC.

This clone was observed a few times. DNA of the CDR3: TGTGCCAGTAGCAAGAGGGGGATCACTGAAGCTTTCTTT. Residues: CASSKRGITEAFF. The rearrangement joins TRBV19 to TRBJ1-1, with D perhaps TRBD1 (6 bases). Germline lookup yields CDR1 LNHDA and CDR2 SQIVND (reference sequence). This CDR3 contains 13 residues. The V and J ends lost 6 bases and 4 bases respectively, with 12 bases between them. Based on the CDR3 plus reference TRBV19 and TRBJ1-1, the full variable domain is DGGITQSPKYLFRKEGQNVTLSCEQNLNHDAMYWYRQDPGQGLRLIYYSQIVNDFQKGDIAEGYSVSREKKESFPLTVTSAQKNPTAFYLCASSKRGITEAFFGQGTRLTVV.